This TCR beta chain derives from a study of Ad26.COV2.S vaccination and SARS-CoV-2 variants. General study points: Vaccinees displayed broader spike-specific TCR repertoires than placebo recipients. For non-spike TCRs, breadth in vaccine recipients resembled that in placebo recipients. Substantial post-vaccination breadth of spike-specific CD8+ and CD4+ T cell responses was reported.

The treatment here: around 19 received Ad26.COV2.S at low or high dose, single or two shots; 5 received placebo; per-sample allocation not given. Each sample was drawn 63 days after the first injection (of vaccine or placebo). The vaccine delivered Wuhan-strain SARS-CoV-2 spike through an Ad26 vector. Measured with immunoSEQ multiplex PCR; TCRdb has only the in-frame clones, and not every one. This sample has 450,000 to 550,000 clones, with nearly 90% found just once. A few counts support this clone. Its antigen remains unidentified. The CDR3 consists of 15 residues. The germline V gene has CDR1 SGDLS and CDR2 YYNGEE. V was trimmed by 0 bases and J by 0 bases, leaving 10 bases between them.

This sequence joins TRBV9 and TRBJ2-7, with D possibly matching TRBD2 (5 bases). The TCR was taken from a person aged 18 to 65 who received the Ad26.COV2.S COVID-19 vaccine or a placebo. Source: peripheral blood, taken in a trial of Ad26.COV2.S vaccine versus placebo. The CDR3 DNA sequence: TGTGCCAGCAGCGTAGAACCCGGGAACTCCTACGAGCAGTACTTC. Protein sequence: CASSVEPGNSYEQYF.